This T cell receptor beta chain is drawn from a study of cytomegalovirus exposure and HLA in healthy donors. The PCR contained 60 Vbeta and 13 Jbeta primers. Data came from immunoSEQ multiplex PCR; TCRdb stores just in-frame clones and leaves some out. The repertoire holds around 140,000 clones, with over 60% as singletons. This clone was counted only a few times. Antigen: not known. V was clipped by 1 base and J by 4 bases, with 10 bases between them. The CDR3 is 14 residues long. Germline CDR1 is LNHNV and CDR2 is YYDKDF (reference sequence). Broader study findings: In a later analysis, HLA-C alleles had the fewest associated TCRs, DRB1 alleles the most.

The V and J genes are TRBV15 and TRBJ1-1; weak D call: TRBD1 (5 bases). The sequencing sample was made of PBMCs. The TCR sequence derives from a young woman in good health and CMV-seronegative. The CDR3 nucleotides are TGTGCCACCAGCAGAGCCCAGGGTTTCACTGAAGCTTTCTTT. Translation gives CATSRAQGFTEAFF.